The 15 T cell receptor beta chains reported below all come from one sample, sequenced in a study of T cells in localized non-small cell lung cancer. Measured with immunoSEQ multiplex PCR; TCRdb has only the in-frame clones, and not every one. Of about 1,400 clones in the sample, just under 20% were seen once. The sample in question was normal lung tissue next to the tumor, obtained before any cancer treatment. These receptors were obtained from a woman aged 40-75 years with stage II lung adenocarcinoma.

The chain links TRBV11-3 to TRBJ2-1, with 11 bases aligning to TRBD2. The junction had 3 bases not matched to a gene; V was cut back by 6 bases and J by 2 bases. CDR3 length equals 15 residues. The germline V gene has CDR1 SGHNT and CDR2 YENEEA. This CDR3 is CASSFSGGAYNEQFF. CDR3 coding DNA: TGTGCCAGCAGTTTTAGCGGGGGGGCCTACAATGAGCAGTTCTTC.

J is TRBJ1-1 and V is TRBV9; D is perhaps TRBD1 (6 bases). CDR1 is SGDLS, CDR2 YYNGEE, per germline. The CDR3 has 15 amino acids. Trimming pared 3 bases from V and 1 base from J, leaving 13 bases between. The CDR3 bases are TGTGCCAGCAGCGGGATCAGGGGTGGGAACACTGAAGCTTTCTTT. This translates into CASSGIRGGNTEAFF. Together with reference TRBV9 and TRBJ1-1, the CDR3 gives the full variable domain: DSGVTQTPKHLITATGQRVTLRCSPRSGDLSVYWYQQSLDQGLQFLIQYYNGEERAKGNILERFSAQQFPDLHSELNLSSLELGDSALYFCASSGIRGGNTEAFFGQGTRLTVV.

This clone was seen a handful of times. The rearrangement links TRBV6-8 to TRBJ2-7; D is ambiguous. The CDR3 covers 12 residues. Trimming removed 7 bases from V and 0 bases from J, with 7 bases in between. Germline CDR1 reads MNHGY; CDR2 reads SAAAGT. CDR3 bases: TGTGCCAGCACCGGACCCTCCTACGAGCAGTACTTC. Its protein product is CASTGPSYEQYF.

The CDR3 loop reads CASSMDPRGTEAFF. In DNA form, the CDR3 reads TGCGCCAGCAGCATGGACCCAAGAGGCACTGAAGCTTTCTTT. The V call is TRBV5-1, the J call TRBJ1-1; D not certain. The CDR3 is 14 amino acids. The V gene lost 4 bases and the J gene lost 4 bases, with 14 bases spanning the gap. CDR1 is SGHRS and CDR2 is YFSETQ in the germline V gene.

V usage is TRBV28 and J usage is TRBJ1-3; D call uncertain. Trimming pared 7 bases from V and 0 bases from J, leaving 13 bases between. From germline, CDR1 is MDHEN and CDR2 SYDVKM. This CDR3 region has 15 residues. CDR3 sequence (DNA): TGTGCCAGCACTCCTAGTCTCTACTCTGGAAACACCATATATTTT. Translating gives CASTPSLYSGNTIYF. Supplemented by reference TRBV28 and TRBJ1-3, the full variable domain reads DVKVTQSSRYLVKRTGEKVFLECVQDMDHENMFWYRQDPGLGLRLIYFSYDVKMKEKGDIPEGYSVSREKKERFSLILESASTNQTSMYLCASTPSLYSGNTIYFGEGSWLTVV.

V is TRBV9 and J is TRBJ1-2; D gene uncertain. V lost 0 bases and J 4 bases, leaving 10 bases between the germline ends. This CDR3 has 14 amino acids. Germline CDR1 SGDLS, CDR2 YYNGEE. DNA for the CDR3: TGTGCCAGCAGCGTAGGGACGGAATCCTATGGCTACACCTTC. Its translation is CASSVGTESYGYTF.

The V call is TRBV28, the J call TRBJ2-2; 7 nucleotides agree with TRBD1. The CDR3 is 15 amino acids. Germline trimming cut 7 bases from V and 1 base from J; bases unmatched to any gene: 6. CDR1 is MDHEN, CDR2 SYDVKM, per germline. CDR3 sequence reads: CASIPGQLNTGELFF. In DNA form, the CDR3 reads TGTGCCAGCATTCCGGGACAGTTGAACACCGGGGAGCTGTTTTTT. The complete variable domain, with remaining parts taken from reference TRBV28 and TRBJ2-2, reads DVKVTQSSRYLVKRTGEKVFLECVQDMDHENMFWYRQDPGLGLRLIYFSYDVKMKEKGDIPEGYSVSREKKERFSLILESASTNQTSMYLCASIPGQLNTGELFFGEGSRLTVL.

This clone was counted between two and nine times. The chain is built from TRBV6-8 and TRBJ2-3; 8 nucleotides agree with TRBD2. This CDR3 has 14 residues. Looked up from germline, CDR1 is MNHGY and CDR2 is SAAAGT. The ends lost 8 bases at V and 4 bases at J; junction bases unmatched: 8. The CDR3 is CASLLAGGSDTQYF. CDR3 DNA sequence: TGTGCCAGCCTTCTGGCGGGGGGATCAGATACGCAGTATTTT.

This clone has only a few counts. DNA of the CDR3: TGTGCCAGCAGCCCACAATTATCCAATTCACCCCTCCACTTT. This sequence encodes CASSPQLSNSPLHF. V usage is TRBV11-3 and J usage is TRBJ1-6; D uncertain. The germline V gene has CDR1 SGHNT and CDR2 YENEEA. This CDR3 spans 14 amino acids. V was pared by 5 bases and J by 7 bases, with 12 bases between.

The V call is TRBV6-8, the J call TRBJ1-1; D is unclear. This CDR3 contains 12 residues. V shed 6 bases and J shed 9 bases, with 14 bases lying between them. Germline CDR1 MNHGY, CDR2 SAAAGT. DNA of the CDR3: TGTGCCAGCAGCTCTCTGGGCGACAAAGCTTTCTTT. Translating gives CASSSLGDKAFF.

V is TRBV6-1 and J is TRBJ1-2; D remains unclear. The CDR3 covers 16 residues. The V and J ends lost 1 base and 5 bases respectively, with 17 bases between them. Germline loops: CDR1 MNHNS, CDR2 SASEGT. In DNA form, the CDR3 reads TGTGCCAGCAGTGAAGATCCCCACAGCCCCTTGTATGGCTACACCTTC. Its translation is CASSEDPHSPLYGYTF.

The gene calls are TRBV5-1 and TRBJ2-3; the D is unclear. The length of the CDR3 is 15 residues. Deletions cut 3 bases from V and 0 bases from J, with 11 bases between. CDR1 and CDR2 (germline): SGHRS, YFSETQ. This CDR3 reads CASSSQQLSTDTQYF. DNA of the CDR3: TGCGCCAGCAGCTCCCAACAGTTGAGCACAGATACGCAGTATTTT.

This clone is labeled medium-sized. The rearrangement uses TRBV9 and TRBJ1-6; D perhaps matches TRBD1 (5 bases). There are 14 residues in the CDR3. The germline V gene encodes CDR1 SGDLS and CDR2 YYNGEE. V gave up 3 bases and J gave up 7 bases, with 11 bases separating them. The CDR3 region is CASSGGEGNSPLHF. The CDR3 DNA sequence: TGTGCCAGCAGCGGCGGGGAGGGGAATTCACCCCTCCACTTT.

Within the sample, this clone is medium-sized. The chain is built from TRBV10-3 and TRBJ2-3; the match to TRBD1 covers 10 bases. The trim removed 2 bases at V and 5 bases at J, leaving 4 bases unmatched. This CDR3 spans 15 amino acids. Germline CDR1 is ENHRY and CDR2 is SYGVKD. CDR3 sequence reads: CAISEQGQGRDTQYF. DNA for the CDR3: TGTGCCATCAGTGAGCAGGGACAGGGGAGAGATACGCAGTATTTT.

The sample holds a few counts of this clone. This chain links TRBV28 with TRBJ1-2, with D uncertain. CDR3 length: 15 amino acids. Germline loops: CDR1 MDHEN, CDR2 SYDVKM. Deletions cut 8 bases from V and 5 bases from J, with 21 bases between. The CDR3 is CASGRDPPSDYGYTF. DNA for the CDR3: TGTGCCAGCGGGCGGGATCCCCCTTCTGATTATGGCTACACCTTC.